The clone carrying this T cell receptor (beta chain) was seen ten or more times. Its antigen remains unknown. This sample is part of a study of CD8 T cells in ankylosing spondylitis. The study's findings and limits: Both synovial fluid and blood in reactive arthritis had previously been reported to carry some motif variants. The authors found the disease-linked clones to be CD8+ and relatively rare in peripheral blood. Characteristic, it appeared, of ankylosing spondylitis blood was a TCR beta motif of roughly 8 highly homologous variants.

Making use of molecular barcodes, quantitative 5'-RACE generated TCR beta libraries. TCRdb redid the calling of the 5' RACE reads with MiXCR, one entry per CDR3 protein. In the table there are about 240,000 distinct CDR3 sequences, 8% to 10% of which are singletons. CDR3 length: 13 amino acids. Trimming pared 6 bases from V and 2 bases from J, leaving 13 bases between. CDR1 and CDR2 from the germline V gene are SQVTM and ANQGSEA. Sequenced material: blood, either unsorted or a sorted T cell fraction (not recorded which). The gene calls are TRBV29-1 and TRBJ1-1, with a weak D call TRBD1 (6 bases). The sequence came from a female donor with ankylosing spondylitis or in good health (not recorded which). Here the CDR3 reads CSVRGGTNTEAFF. CDR3 DNA sequence: TGCAGCGTGAGAGGGGGGACTAACACTGAAGCTTTCTTT.